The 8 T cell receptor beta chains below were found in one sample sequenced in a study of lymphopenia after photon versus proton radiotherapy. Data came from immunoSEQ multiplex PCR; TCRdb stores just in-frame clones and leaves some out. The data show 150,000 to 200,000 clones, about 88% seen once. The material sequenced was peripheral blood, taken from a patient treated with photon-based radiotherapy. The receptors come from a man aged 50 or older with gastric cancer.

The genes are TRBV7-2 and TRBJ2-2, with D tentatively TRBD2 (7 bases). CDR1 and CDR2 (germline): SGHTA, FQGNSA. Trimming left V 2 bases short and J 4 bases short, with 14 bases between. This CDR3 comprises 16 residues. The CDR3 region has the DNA TGTGCCAGCAGCTTAAATGGGGGGGCGAGCACCGGGGAGCTGTTTTTT. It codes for CASSLNGGASTGELFF.

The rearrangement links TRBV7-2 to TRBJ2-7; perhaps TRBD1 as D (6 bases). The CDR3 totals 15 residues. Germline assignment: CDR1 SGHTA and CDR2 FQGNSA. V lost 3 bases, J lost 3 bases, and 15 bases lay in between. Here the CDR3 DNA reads TGTGCCAGCAGCTTCTCCTGGGGGCAATACTACGAGCAGTACTTC. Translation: CASSFSWGQYYEQYF. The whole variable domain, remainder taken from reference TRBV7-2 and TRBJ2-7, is GAGVSQSPSNKVTEKGKDVELRCDPISGHTALYWYRQSLGQGLEFLIYFQGNSAPDKSGLPSDRFSAERTGGSVSTLTIQRTQQEDSAVYLCASSFSWGQYYEQYFGPGTRLTVT.

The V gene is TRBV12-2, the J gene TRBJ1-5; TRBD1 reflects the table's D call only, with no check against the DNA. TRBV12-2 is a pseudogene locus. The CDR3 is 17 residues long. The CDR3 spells CASRLQQVTGGNQPQHF. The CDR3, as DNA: TGTGCAAGTCGCCTGCAACAGGTAACGGGCGGCAATCAGCCCCAGCATTTT.

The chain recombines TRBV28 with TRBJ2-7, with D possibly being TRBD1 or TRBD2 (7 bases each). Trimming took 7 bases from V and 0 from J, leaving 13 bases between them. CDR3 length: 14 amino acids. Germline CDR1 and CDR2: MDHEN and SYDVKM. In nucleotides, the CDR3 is TGTGCCAGCACCCAGGGGGGGATCTCCTACGAGCAGTACTTC. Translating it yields CASTQGGISYEQYF.

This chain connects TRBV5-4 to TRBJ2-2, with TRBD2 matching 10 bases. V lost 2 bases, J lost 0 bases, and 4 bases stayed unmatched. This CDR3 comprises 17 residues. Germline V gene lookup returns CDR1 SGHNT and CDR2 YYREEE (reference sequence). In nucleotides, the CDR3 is TGTGCCAGCAGCTTAGGGCTAGCGGGAGCGAACACCGGGGAGCTGTTTTTT. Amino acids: CASSLGLAGANTGELFF.

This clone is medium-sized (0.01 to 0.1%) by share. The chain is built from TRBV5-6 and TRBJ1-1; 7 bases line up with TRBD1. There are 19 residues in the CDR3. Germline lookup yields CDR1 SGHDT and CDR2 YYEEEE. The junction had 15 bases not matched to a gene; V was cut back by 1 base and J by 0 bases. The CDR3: CASSLTVAQGVVVNTEAFF. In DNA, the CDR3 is TGTGCCAGCAGCTTGACAGTGGCGCAGGGGGTGGTTGTGAACACTGAAGCTTTCTTT.

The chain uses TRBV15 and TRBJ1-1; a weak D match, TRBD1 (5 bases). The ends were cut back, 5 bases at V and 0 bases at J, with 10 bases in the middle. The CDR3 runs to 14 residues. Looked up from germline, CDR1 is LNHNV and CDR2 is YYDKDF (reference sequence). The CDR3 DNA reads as TGTGCCACCAGCCCGGGGGGATTGAACACTGAAGCTTTCTTT. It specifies CATSPGGLNTEAFF. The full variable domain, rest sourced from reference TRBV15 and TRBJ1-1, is DAMVIQNPRYQVTQFGKPVTLSCSQTLNHNVMYWYQQKSSQAPKLLFHYYDKDFNNEADTPDNFQSRRPNTSFCFLDIRSPGLGDTAMYLCATSPGGLNTEAFFGQGTRLTVV.

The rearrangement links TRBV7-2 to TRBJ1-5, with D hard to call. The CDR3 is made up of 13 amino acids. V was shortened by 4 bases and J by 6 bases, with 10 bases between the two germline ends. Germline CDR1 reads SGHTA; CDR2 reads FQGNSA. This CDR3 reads CASSSNSGQPQHF. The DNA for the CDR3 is TGTGCCAGCAGCTCGAACTCGGGTCAGCCCCAGCATTTT.